One and the same sample provided the 14 T cell receptor beta chains below, sequenced in a study of metastatic and nonmetastatic thyroid tumors. Thyroid surgery was performed in patients who had received no treatment beforehand. TCRdb called clones again from the PCR reads with MiXCR. The sample has approximately 20,000 clones, 16% seen once. Sequences were obtained from blood. The receptors originated from a male donor with papillary thyroid cancer or a benign thyroid nodule (not recorded which). Some clones in this sample may be carry-over from other donors' samples.

This clone is medium-sized. V usage is TRBV11-1 and J usage is TRBJ2-7; D gene uncertain. The CDR3 is 12 residues long. Germline loops: CDR1 SGHAT, CDR2 FQDESV (reference sequence). Trimming shortened V by 5 bases and J by 4 bases, and 9 bases separated the two germline ends. The CDR3 loop is CASSPSPYEQYF. In DNA, the CDR3 is TGTGCCAGCAGCCCCAGCCCTTACGAGCAGTACTTC. The full variable domain, its missing parts supplied by reference TRBV11-1 and TRBJ2-7, is EAEVAQSPRYKITEKSQAVAFWCDPISGHATLYWYRQILGQGPELLVQFQDESVVDDSQLPKDRFSAERLKGVDSTLKIQPAELGDSAMYLCASSPSPYEQYFGPGTRLTVT.

V is TRBV5-1 and J is TRBJ2-3; TRBD1 or TRBD2 may be the D gene (8 bases each). This CDR3 is built from 17 residues. CDR1 SGHRS and CDR2 YFSETQ come from the germline V gene. Trimming left V 2 bases short and J 3 bases short, with 19 bases between. The CDR3 DNA reads TGCGCCAGCAGCTTCAGGGGGCGAAGCGGGAGAACAGATACGCAGTATTTT. This encodes CASSFRGRSGRTDTQYF.

This clone was found many times. The V call is TRBV6-1, the J call TRBJ1-5; D might be TRBD1 (6 bases). CDR3 length: 15 residues. Germline V gives CDR1 MNHNS, CDR2 SASEGT. Trimming pared 6 bases from V and 1 base from J, leaving 13 bases between. The CDR3 nucleotides are TGTGCCAGCAGAGTAACACAGGGAAGCAATCAGCCCCAGCATTTT. This encodes CASRVTQGSNQPQHF.

This clone is categorized as medium-sized. The chain couples TRBV4-2 to TRBJ2-7, with 11 positions matching TRBD2. This CDR3 is 17 amino acids long. V shed 0 bases, J shed 1 base, and the junction held 5 bases outside the gene matches. CDR1 and CDR2 (germline): LGHNA, YNFKEQ. As DNA, the CDR3 is TGTGCCAGCAGCCAAGATCTCGTAGCGGGAGGGTCCTACGAGCAGTACTTC. Translated, it gives CASSQDLVAGGSYEQYF.

This clone was seen at least ten times. The chain carries TRBV19 and TRBJ2-1; the match to TRBD1 covers 8 bases. The CDR3 sequence is 14 residues long. J was trimmed by 10 bases and V by 8 bases; bases with no gene match: 13. Germline CDR1 and CDR2: LNHDA and SQIVND (reference sequence). Here the CDR3 reads CASHVQDRVGEQFF. The CDR3 region has the DNA TGTGCCAGTCACGTCCAGGACAGGGTAGGGGAGCAGTTCTTC. Full variable domain (rest looked up from reference TRBV19 and TRBJ2-1): DGGITQSPKYLFRKEGQNVTLSCEQNLNHDAMYWYRQDPGQGLRLIYYSQIVNDFQKGDIAEGYSVSREKKESFPLTVTSAQKNPTAFYLCASHVQDRVGEQFFGPGTRLTVL.

This clone was detected many times. This sequence joins TRBV5-5 and TRBJ2-1; D might be TRBD1 or TRBD2, each matching 5 bases. Trimming removed 3 bases from V and 6 bases from J, with 25 bases in between. The CDR3 loop spans 18 amino acids. CDR1 SGHKS and CDR2 YYEKEE come from the germline V gene (reference sequence). CDR3 residues: CASSSPGRNTEDGNEQFF. The CDR3 nucleotides are TGTGCCAGCAGCTCACCGGGACGCAACACAGAAGATGGCAATGAGCAGTTCTTC. The variable domain in full, with the rest retrieved from reference TRBV5-5 and TRBJ2-1, is DAGVTQSPTHLIKTRGQQVTLRCSPISGHKSVSWYQQVLGQGPQFIFQYYEKEERGRGNFPDRFSARQFPNYSSELNVNALLLGDSALYLCASSSPGRNTEDGNEQFFGPGTRLTVL.

About this clone: The junction departs from the called germline gene at one end, perhaps through a read error. The chain recombines TRBV7-3 with TRBJ1-1; D might be TRBD1 (6 bases). Germline values: CDR1 SGHTA, CDR2 FQGTGA. The CDR3 length is 14 residues. For the CDR3, the DNA is TGTGCCAGCAGCCACTTGGGGGCCGGAACTGAGGCTTTCTTT. Translating it yields CASSHLGAGTEAFF.

About this clone: The junction differs from germline at one of its ends, possibly a read error. The chain uses TRBV3-1 and TRBJ1-2; maybe TRBD1 (6 bases). The CDR3 is made up of 18 amino acids. Germline V lookup: CDR1 LGHDT, CDR2 YNNKEL (reference sequence). In nucleotides, the CDR3 is TGTTCCAGCAGCCAAGGCTGGGCAGCCGACAGGTTGAACTATGGCTACACCTTC. Amino acid sequence: CSSSQGWAADRLNYGYTF. The full variable domain, its missing parts supplied by reference TRBV3-1 and TRBJ1-2, is DTAVSQTPKYLVTQMGNDKSIKCEQNLGHDTMYWYKQDSKKFLKIMFSYNNKELIINETVPNRFSPKSPDKAHLNLHINSLELGDSAVYFCSSSQGWAADRLNYGYTFGSGTRLTVV.

In this sample, this clone turned up many times. The chain recombines TRBV3-1 with TRBJ1-2, with D maybe TRBD1 (6 bases). This CDR3 comprises 14 residues. Trimming pared 1 base from V and 8 bases from J, leaving 14 bases between. Germline V lookup: CDR1 LGHDT, CDR2 YNNKEL (reference sequence). CDR3 in DNA: TGTGCCAGCAGCCAAGTCTTTACAGGGCAAGGCTACACCTTC. Its translation: CASSQVFTGQGYTF.

The V call is TRBV28, the J call TRBJ2-7, with 11 nucleotides matching TRBD2. The CDR3 is 16 residues long. J gave up 1 base and V 7 bases, and 9 bases lay outside the gene matches. Germline CDR1 MDHEN, CDR2 SYDVKM. CDR3 residues: CASTQLAGDGSYEQYF. In nucleotides, the CDR3 is TGTGCCAGCACTCAACTAGCGGGAGACGGGTCCTACGAGCAGTACTTC.

There are many counts of this clone. Here the CDR3 DNA reads TGTGCCAGCAGTCCTCTAGCGGGTTGGACCGGGGAGCTGTTTTTT. Amino acids: CASSPLAGWTGELFF. The chain carries TRBV6-1 and TRBJ2-2; the match to TRBD2 covers 8 bases. V was pared by 5 bases and J by 5 bases, with 7 bases of the junction left unmatched. CDR1 is MNHNS, CDR2 SASEGT, per germline. There are 15 residues in the CDR3.

This clone was seen many times. The chain recombines TRBV9 with TRBJ2-7; 7 bases agree with TRBD2. The junction had 5 bases not matched to a gene; V was cut back by 1 base and J by 1 base. The CDR3 extends over 15 amino acids. CDR1 SGDLS and CDR2 YYNGEE come from the germline V gene. The CDR3: CASSVLAEESYEQYF. The CDR3 DNA reads as TGTGCCAGCAGCGTACTAGCGGAGGAGTCCTACGAGCAGTACTTC. The variable domain in full, with the rest retrieved from reference TRBV9 and TRBJ2-7, is DSGVTQTPKHLITATGQRVTLRCSPRSGDLSVYWYQQSLDQGLQFLIQYYNGEERAKGNILERFSAQQFPDLHSELNLSSLELGDSALYFCASSVLAEESYEQYFGPGTRLTVT.

This clone came up many times. The chain uses TRBV28 and TRBJ1-5, with 9 bases fitting TRBD1. Germline CDR1 is MDHEN and CDR2 is SYDVKM. CDR3 length: 16 amino acids. After removal of 5 bases from V and 1 base from J, the junction contained 6 bases not matched to a gene. The CDR3 nucleotides are TGTGCCAGCAGTGCAACCGGGACAGGGAGCAATCAGCCCCAGCATTTT. Its translation: CASSATGTGSNQPQHF.

In this sample, this clone turned up once. The chain joins TRBV20-1 to TRBJ2-2, with D perhaps matching TRBD2 (5 bases). Germline values: CDR1 DFQATT, CDR2 SNEGSKA (reference sequence). Between the trimmed V and J ends, which lost 2 bases and 4 bases, there was a span of 14 bases. The CDR3 length is 15 residues. The CDR3 DNA reads TGCAGTGCTAGATTGGCGGGTGGTTGCACCGGGGAGCTGTTTTTT. Translation gives CSARLAGGCTGELFF.